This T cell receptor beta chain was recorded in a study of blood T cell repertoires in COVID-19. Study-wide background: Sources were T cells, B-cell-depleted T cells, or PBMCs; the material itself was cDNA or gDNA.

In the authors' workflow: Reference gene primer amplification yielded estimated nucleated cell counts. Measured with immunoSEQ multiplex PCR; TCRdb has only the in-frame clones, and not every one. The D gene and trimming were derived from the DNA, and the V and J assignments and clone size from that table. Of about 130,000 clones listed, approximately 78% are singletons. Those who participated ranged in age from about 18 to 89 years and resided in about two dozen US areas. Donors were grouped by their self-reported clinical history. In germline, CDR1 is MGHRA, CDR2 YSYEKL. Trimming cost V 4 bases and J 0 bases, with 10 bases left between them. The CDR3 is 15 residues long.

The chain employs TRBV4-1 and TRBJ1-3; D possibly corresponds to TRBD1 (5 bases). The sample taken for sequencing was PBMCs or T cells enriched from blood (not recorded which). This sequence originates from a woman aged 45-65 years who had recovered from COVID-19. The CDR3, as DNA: TGCGCCAGCAGCCTCCTGGGACTCTCTGGAAACACCATATATTTT. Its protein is CASSLLGLSGNTIYF.